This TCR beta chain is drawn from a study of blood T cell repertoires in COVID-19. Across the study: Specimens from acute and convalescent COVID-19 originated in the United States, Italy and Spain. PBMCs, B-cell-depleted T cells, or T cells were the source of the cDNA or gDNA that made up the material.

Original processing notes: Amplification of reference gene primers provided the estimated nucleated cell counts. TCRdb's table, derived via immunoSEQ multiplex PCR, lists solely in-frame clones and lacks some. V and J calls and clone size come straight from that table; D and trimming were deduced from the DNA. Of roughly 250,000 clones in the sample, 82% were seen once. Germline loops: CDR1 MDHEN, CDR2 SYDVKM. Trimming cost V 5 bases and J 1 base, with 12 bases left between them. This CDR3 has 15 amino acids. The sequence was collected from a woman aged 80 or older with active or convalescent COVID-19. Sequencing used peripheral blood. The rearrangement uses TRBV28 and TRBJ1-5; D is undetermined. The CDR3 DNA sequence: TGTGCCAGCAGTCGCCTGCGGGGAAGCAATCAGCCCCAGCATTTT. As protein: CASSRLRGSNQPQHF.